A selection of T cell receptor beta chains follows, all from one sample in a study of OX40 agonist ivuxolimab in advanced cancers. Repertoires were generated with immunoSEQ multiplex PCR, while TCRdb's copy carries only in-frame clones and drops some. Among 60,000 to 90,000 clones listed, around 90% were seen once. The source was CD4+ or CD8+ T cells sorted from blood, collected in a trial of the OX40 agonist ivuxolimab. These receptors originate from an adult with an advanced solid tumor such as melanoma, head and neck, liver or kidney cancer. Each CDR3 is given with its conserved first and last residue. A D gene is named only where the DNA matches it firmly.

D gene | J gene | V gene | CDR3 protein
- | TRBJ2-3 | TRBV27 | CASSFGLAYTDTQYF
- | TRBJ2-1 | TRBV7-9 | CASSLAAYNEQFF
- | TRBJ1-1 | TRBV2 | CASIYRDTEAFF
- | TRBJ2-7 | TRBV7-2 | CASSPRRGGATYEQYF
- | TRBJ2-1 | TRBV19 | CASSIPPAADVGVEQFF
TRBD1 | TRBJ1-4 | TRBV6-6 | CASARQGGNEKLFF
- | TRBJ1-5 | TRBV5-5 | CASSSFGGDNQPQHF
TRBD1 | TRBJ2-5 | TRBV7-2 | CASSFQGARQETQYF
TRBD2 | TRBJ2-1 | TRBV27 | CASSFEGLKAGRVLDEQFF
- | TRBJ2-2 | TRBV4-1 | CASSHPYGELFF
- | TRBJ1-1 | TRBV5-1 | CASSPTSNTEAFF
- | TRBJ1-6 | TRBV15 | CATSRGRGSPLHF
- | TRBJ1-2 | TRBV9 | CASSVGSTTNYGYTF
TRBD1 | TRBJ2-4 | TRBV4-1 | CASSQALQGAKNIQYF
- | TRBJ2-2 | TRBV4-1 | CASSLQTNTGELFF
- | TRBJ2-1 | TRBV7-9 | CASSLDRQGGEQFF
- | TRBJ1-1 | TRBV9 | CASSPQGTLNTEAFF
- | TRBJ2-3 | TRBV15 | CATSVWGTDTQYF
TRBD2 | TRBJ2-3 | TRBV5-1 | CASSLGVAGDTQYF
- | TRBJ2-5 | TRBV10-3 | CAISERGARETQYF
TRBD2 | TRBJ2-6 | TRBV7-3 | CASSRLGDAGVSGANVLTF
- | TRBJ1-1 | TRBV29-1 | CSVAAGFTEAFF
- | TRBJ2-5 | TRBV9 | CASSARGGTQYF
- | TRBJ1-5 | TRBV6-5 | CASSLHGGSNQPQHF
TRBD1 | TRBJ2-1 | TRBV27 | CASSRGTGTKFF
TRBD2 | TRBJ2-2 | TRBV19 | CASSAGTSPGELFF
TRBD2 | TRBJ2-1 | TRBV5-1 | CASSRGGAGNEQFF
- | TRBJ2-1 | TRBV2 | CASSVGQTNEQFF
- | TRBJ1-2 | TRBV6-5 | CASSTDPNYGYTF
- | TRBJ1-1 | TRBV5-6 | CASSLPKTEAFF
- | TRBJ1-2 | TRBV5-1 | CASSLGGGYGYTF
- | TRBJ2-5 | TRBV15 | CATSRDRQETQYF
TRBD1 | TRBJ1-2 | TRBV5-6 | CASSAGTVYGYTF
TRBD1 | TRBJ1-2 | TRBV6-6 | CASSYGQGGNYGYTF
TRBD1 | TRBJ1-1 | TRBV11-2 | CASSLDGTGRGTEAFF
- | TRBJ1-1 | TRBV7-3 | CASSLLRTANTEAFF
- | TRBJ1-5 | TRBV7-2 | CASSLIGGFGSNQPQHF
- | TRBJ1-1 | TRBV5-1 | CASSNKVGGRGTEAFF
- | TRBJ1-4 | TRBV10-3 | CAIGYREKNEKLFF
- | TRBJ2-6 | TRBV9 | CASSGPHSGANVLTF
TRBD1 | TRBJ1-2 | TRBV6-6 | CASSPNGRGQYGYTF
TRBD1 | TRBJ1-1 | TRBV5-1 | CASSWGTGDAEAFF
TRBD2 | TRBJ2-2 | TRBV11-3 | CASSLGTSGTGELFF
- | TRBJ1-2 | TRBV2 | CASSEGQARIHYGYTF
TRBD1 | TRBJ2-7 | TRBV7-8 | CASSLGDRGYEQYF
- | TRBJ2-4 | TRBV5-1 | CASSLGSGSRAVAKNIQYF
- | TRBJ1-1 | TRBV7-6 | CASSPDVRNTEAFF
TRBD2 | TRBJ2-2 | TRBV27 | CASSFTSGNTGELFF
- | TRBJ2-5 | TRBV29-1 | CSVGVQQETQYF
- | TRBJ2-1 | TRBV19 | CASSIDTHSAGRTGNEQFF
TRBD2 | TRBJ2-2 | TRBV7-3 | CASSLTVLGRGGPGELFF
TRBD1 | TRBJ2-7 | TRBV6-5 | CASRRDRVFYEQYF
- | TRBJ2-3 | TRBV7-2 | CASTLTARDIGSTDTQYF
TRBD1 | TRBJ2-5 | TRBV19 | CASSRGQGGETQYF
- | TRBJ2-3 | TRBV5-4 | CASSSQGRNTQYF
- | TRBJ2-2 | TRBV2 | CASSPGGGAGELFF
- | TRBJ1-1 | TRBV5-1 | CASSLVAGGRTEAFF
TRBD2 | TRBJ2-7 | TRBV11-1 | CASSLGGGVEQYF
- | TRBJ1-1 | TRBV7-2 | CASSLAKSRGNTEAFF